Listed here are 25 T cell receptor beta chains from one sample, sequenced in a study of cytomegalovirus exposure and HLA in healthy donors. 60 Vbeta and 13 Jbeta primers were used in PCR. The table came from immunoSEQ multiplex PCR; TCRdb's copy has only in-frame clones and leaves some out. The sample lists approximately 50,000 clones, around three quarters occurring once. Sequenced input: PBMCs. The source is a man aged 30 to 45 in good health and CMV-seropositive.

The chain joins TRBV30 to TRBJ2-5, with D uncertain. Trimming left V 0 bases short and J 5 bases short, with 10 bases between. Germline CDR1 is GTSNPN and CDR2 is SVGIG (reference sequence). The CDR3 contains 13 residues. CDR3 protein: CAWSVRFRETQYF. For the CDR3, the DNA is TGTGCCTGGAGTGTACGGTTCCGGGAGACCCAGTACTTC.

The chain joins TRBV28 to TRBJ2-3, with TRBD1 identical over 9 bases. The V and J ends lost 6 bases and 0 bases, in that order; junction bases with no gene match: 10. In germline, CDR1 is MDHEN, CDR2 SYDVKM. This CDR3 comprises 17 residues. CDR3 amino acids: CASSKLTGGFSTDTQYF. The CDR3 DNA sequence: TGTGCCAGCAGCAAACTCACAGGGGGCTTTAGCACAGATACGCAGTATTTT.

This rearrangement joins TRBV7-6 to TRBJ2-1, with a possible D match to TRBD1 (5 bases). Looked up from germline, CDR1 is SGHVS and CDR2 is FNYEAQ. The CDR3 is 14 amino acids. Trimming pared 4 bases from V and 8 bases from J, leaving 15 bases between. CDR3 bases: TGTGCCAGCAGCTATCATGACAGTCCCCATGAGCAGTTCTTC. Protein product: CASSYHDSPHEQFF.

This clone was observed a few times. Written as DNA, the CDR3 is TGTGCTAGTCAGGGGGAGAACACTGAAGCTTTCTTT. This gives the protein CASQGENTEAFF. The V gene is TRBV12-5, the J gene TRBJ1-1; 7 bases are shared with TRBD1. CDR1 and CDR2 from the germline V gene are LGHNT and FRNRAP. This CDR3 comprises 12 residues. V trimming: 8 bases; J trimming: 1 base; junction bases outside the gene matches: 1.

The chain combines TRBV9 with TRBJ2-3; 8 bases align to TRBD1. The CDR3 totals 16 residues. Germline-derived CDR1 and CDR2 are SGDLS and YYNGEE. V lost 0 bases and J lost 6; bases outside the gene matches: 9. The CDR3 is CASSVVGAGGSDTQYF. The CDR3 DNA reads as TGTGCCAGCAGCGTAGTGGGGGCAGGGGGCTCTGATACGCAGTATTTT.

The sample holds a few counts of this clone. The chain couples TRBV7-3 to TRBJ2-5; tentative D call: TRBD2 (5 bases). Germline V gene data show CDR1 as SGHTA and CDR2 as FQGTGA. Trimming pared 2 bases from V and 2 bases from J, leaving 12 bases between. CDR3 length: 15 residues. The CDR3 region has the DNA TGTGCCAGCAGCTTATTCGTTACGGGGCAAGAGACCCAGTACTTC. It yields the protein CASSLFVTGQETQYF. Looking up the rest from reference TRBV7-3 and TRBJ2-5 gives the full variable domain: GAGVSQTPSNKVTEKGKYVELRCDPISGHTALYWYRQSLGQGPEFLIYFQGTGAADDSGLPNDRFFAVRPEGSVSTLKIQRTERGDSAVYLCASSLFVTGQETQYFGPGTRLLVL.

J is TRBJ2-7 and V is TRBV10-3; 12 bases align to TRBD1. CDR1 is ENHRY, CDR2 SYGVKD, per germline. The J segment lost 7 bases and the V segment lost 0 bases, leaving 7 bases of the junction unmatched. The CDR3 is made up of 16 amino acids. The CDR3 loop reads CAISESWDRGRGEQYF. The DNA of the CDR3 is TGTGCCATCAGTGAGTCGTGGGACAGGGGGCGGGGAGAGCAGTACTTC.

V is TRBV5-1 and J is TRBJ1-6, with a weak D call TRBD1 (6 bases). Per the germline V gene, CDR1 is SGHRS and CDR2 is YFSETQ. The V gene lost 0 bases and the J gene lost 6 bases, with 13 bases spanning the gap. The CDR3 loop spans 16 amino acids. The CDR3 protein is CASSLVRGVSNSPLHF. The CDR3 nucleotides read TGCGCCAGCAGCTTGGTCAGGGGTGTCTCTAATTCACCCCTCCACTTT.

The rearrangement uses TRBV6-5 and TRBJ1-1, with TRBD1 as a possible D gene (5 bases). The CDR3 spans 12 residues. The V gene's germline CDR1 is MNHEY and CDR2 SVGAGI. V lost 6 bases, J lost 11 bases, and 16 bases lay in between. CDR3 DNA: TGTGCCAGCAGGCACTCGACAGAAGTGGCTTTCTTT. It specifies CASRHSTEVAFF.

The rearrangement links TRBV7-8 to TRBJ2-2; possible D gene TRBD2, 6 bases. This CDR3 region has 14 residues. Germline values: CDR1 SGHVS, CDR2 FQNEAQ. Deletions cut 7 bases from V and 2 bases from J, with 11 bases between. The CDR3 here is CASKGLPNTGELFF. DNA for the CDR3: TGTGCCAGCAAGGGACTTCCCAACACCGGGGAGCTGTTTTTT.

This clone was counted only a few times. The CDR3 bases are TGTGCCAGCAGCTTAGCTAGCGGGGGCTACTCTGGGGCCAACGTCCTGACTTTC. This sequence encodes CASSLASGGYSGANVLTF. V gene TRBV11-1 combines with J gene TRBJ2-6, with TRBD2 identical over 9 bases. Trimming removed 0 bases from V and 0 bases from J; junction bases left unmatched: 3. The germline CDR1 and CDR2 sequences are SGHAT and FQDESV (reference sequence). This CDR3 has 18 amino acids.

This chain connects TRBV9 to TRBJ1-2; D may be TRBD1 (6 bases). Per germline, CDR1 SGDLS and CDR2 YYNGEE. V gave up 2 bases and J gave up 14 bases, with 16 bases separating them. CDR3 size: 12 residues. The CDR3 protein is CASSVRLDRPTF. As DNA, the CDR3 is TGTGCCAGCAGCGTCCGGTTAGACAGGCCAACCTTC. Drawing the rest from reference TRBV9 and TRBJ1-2, the complete variable domain is DSGVTQTPKHLITATGQRVTLRCSPRSGDLSVYWYQQSLDQGLQFLIQYYNGEERAKGNILERFSAQQFPDLHSELNLSSLELGDSALYFCASSVRLDRPTFGSGTRLTVV.

Only one count was recorded for this clone. The chain couples TRBV28 to TRBJ2-2; maybe TRBD1 (6 bases). The CDR3 runs to 15 residues. V lost 6 bases and J 3 bases, leaving 14 bases between the germline ends. Germline assignment: CDR1 MDHEN and CDR2 SYDVKM. DNA for the CDR3: TGTGCCAGCAGCCGCCCCCAGGGGTACACCGGGGAGCTGTTTTTT. This codes for CASSRPQGYTGELFF.

The rearrangement uses TRBV7-3 and TRBJ2-1; 9 positions agree with TRBD2. The length of the CDR3 is 16 residues. Germline V CDR1 and CDR2: SGHTA, FQGTGA. J lost 6 bases, V lost 5 bases, and 11 bases had no gene match. For the CDR3, the DNA is TGTGCCAGCAGCCTAGCCCCCGGCGGGGGGGCCAATGAGCAGTTCTTC. It yields the protein CASSLAPGGGANEQFF.

V usage is TRBV9 and J usage is TRBJ1-3, with 8 bases aligning to TRBD1. The J segment lost 9 bases and the V segment lost 4 bases, leaving 6 bases of the junction unmatched. The CDR3 covers 13 residues. CDR1 SGDLS and CDR2 YYNGEE come from the germline V gene. CDR3 DNA sequence: TGTGCCAGCAGCAGACAGGGGAGCATCACCATATATTTT. Translated: CASSRQGSITIYF.

This clone was observed a handful of times. The chain carries TRBV6-1 and TRBJ1-2, with 7 bases aligning to TRBD1. From germline, CDR1 is MNHNS and CDR2 SASEGT. Trimming cost V 5 bases and J 8 bases; bases outside gene matches: 5. CDR3 length: 12 amino acids. The CDR3: CASSSGGKGYTF. The CDR3 nucleotides are TGTGCCAGCAGTTCAGGGGGGAAGGGCTACACCTTC.

The gene calls are TRBV19 and TRBJ1-1; 8 positions agree with TRBD1. Losses at the gene ends were 7 bases for V and 5 bases for J; bases not matched to a gene: 9. This CDR3 is built from 14 residues. Germline V gene data show CDR1 as LNHDA and CDR2 as SQIVND (reference sequence). The CDR3 region has the DNA TGTGCCAGTAAGGACAGGGAAAGAATGACTGAAGCTTTCTTT. This translates into CASKDRERMTEAFF.

V gene TRBV6-5 combines with J gene TRBJ1-5, with D possibly matching TRBD1 (6 bases). V lost 6 bases, J lost 7 bases, and 16 bases lay in between. This CDR3 region has 14 residues. Germline CDR1 MNHEY, CDR2 SVGAGI. CDR3 sequence (DNA): TGTGCCAGCAGCCGAGGGGGAGCCTACCAGCCCCAGCATTTT. It translates to CASSRGGAYQPQHF.

This chain joins TRBV5-8 and TRBJ1-4; 9 nucleotides agree with TRBD1. The CDR3 contains 16 residues. V was clipped by 4 bases and J by 4 bases; unmatched bases: 8. The germline V gene has CDR1 SGHTS and CDR2 YDEGEE. The CDR3 region is CASSEMDRGFNEKLFF. CDR3 sequence (DNA): TGTGCCAGCAGCGAAATGGACAGGGGTTTTAATGAAAAACTGTTTTTT.

The J gene is TRBJ2-5, the V gene TRBV7-6, with TRBD1 matching over 7 bases. The germline V gene has CDR1 SGHVS and CDR2 FNYEAQ. The CDR3 covers 17 residues. V lost 1 base and J lost 8; bases outside the gene matches: 16. The CDR3 nucleotides read TGTGCCAGCAGCTTAGGACACACCGGGACAGACCCCATCACCCAGTACTTC. Translation gives CASSLGHTGTDPITQYF.

The rearrangement links TRBV5-6 to TRBJ2-7; D is perhaps TRBD2 (6 bases). The CDR3 is made up of 14 amino acids. Trimming removed 4 bases at V and 4 bases at J, with 15 bases between. Germline CDR1 and CDR2: SGHDT and YYEEEE. The CDR3 here is CASSPERGTYEQYF. DNA for the CDR3: TGTGCCAGCAGCCCAGAACGGGGGACGTACGAGCAGTACTTC.

V usage is TRBV18 and J usage is TRBJ2-5; a possible D gene is TRBD1 (6 bases). Deletions cut 2 bases from V and 1 base from J, with 14 bases between. The germline V gene has CDR1 KGHSH and CDR2 LQKENI. This CDR3 is 16 amino acids long. The CDR3 here is CASSPEPGVVQETQYF. In DNA, the CDR3 is TGTGCCAGCTCACCAGAACCAGGGGTAGTCCAAGAGACCCAGTACTTC.

The chain employs TRBV14 and TRBJ1-2; D uncertain. Trimming stripped 3 bases from V and 8 bases from J, with 25 bases between. This CDR3 region has 17 residues. Germline V gene data show CDR1 as SGHDN and CDR2 as FVKESK. The CDR3 coding sequence is TGTGCCAGCAGCCAGTCCGGCCTCCTTGCAGGCCCTCGGGGCTACACCTTC. This encodes CASSQSGLLAGPRGYTF.

The rearrangement joins TRBV6-5 to TRBJ1-1; TRBD1 is a possible D gene (6 bases). The CDR3 totals 12 residues. V lost 6 bases and J lost 8, with 13 bases in between. Germline assignment: CDR1 MNHEY and CDR2 SVGAGI. The CDR3 DNA reads TGTGCCAGCAGCTTTTCAGACAGGGAAGCTTTCTTT. Translated, it gives CASSFSDREAFF.

The chain joins TRBV2 to TRBJ1-5, with D tentatively TRBD1 (5 bases). The length of the CDR3 is 14 residues. V dropped 6 bases and J dropped 6 bases, with 15 bases sitting between them. Germline V gene lookup returns CDR1 SNHLY and CDR2 FYNNEI. This chain's CDR3 is CASSSGGAGQPQHF. DNA for the CDR3: TGTGCCAGCAGCTCCGGCGGGGCAGGTCAGCCCCAGCATTTT.